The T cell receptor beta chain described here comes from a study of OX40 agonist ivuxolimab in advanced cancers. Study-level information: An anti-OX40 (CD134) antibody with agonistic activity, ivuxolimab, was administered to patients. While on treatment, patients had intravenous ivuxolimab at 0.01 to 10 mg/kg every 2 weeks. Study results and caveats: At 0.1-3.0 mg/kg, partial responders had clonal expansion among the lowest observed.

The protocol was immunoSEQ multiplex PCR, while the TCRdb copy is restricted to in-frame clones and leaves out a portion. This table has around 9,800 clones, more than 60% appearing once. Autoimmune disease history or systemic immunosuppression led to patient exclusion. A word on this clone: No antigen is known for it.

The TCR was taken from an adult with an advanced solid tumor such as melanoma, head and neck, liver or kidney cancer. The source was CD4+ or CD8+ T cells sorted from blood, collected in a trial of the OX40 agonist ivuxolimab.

The CDR3 sequence is CSLSEGDYGYTF. The CDR3 DNA sequence: TGCAGCTTATCTGAGGGGGACTATGGCTACACCTTC. V is TRBV29-1 and J is TRBJ1-2; D might be TRBD1 (6 bases). CDR3 length: 12 residues. Germline-derived CDR1 and CDR2 are SQVTM and ANQGSEA. Trimming took off 8 bases at V and 3 bases at J, with 13 bases between the two ends.